The sample holds a few counts of the clone carrying this TCR beta chain. CDR1 is SGDLS and CDR2 is YYNGEE in the germline V gene. The CDR3 length is 16 residues. Trimming removed 2 bases from V and 6 bases from J, with 19 bases in between. This entry is derived from a study of patients and donors after allogeneic stem cell transplantation. TCRdb analysed the RT-PCR reads with MiXCR anew, one entry per CDR3 protein. The sample has hundreds of thousands of distinct CDR3 sequences; about a sixth are singletons. Sequencing was carried out using blood, either unsorted or a sorted T cell fraction (not recorded which). The TCR was taken from a human donor who was either an allogeneic HSCT recipient or a stem cell or donor lymphocyte infusion donor (not recorded which). It is not recorded whose cells these are; they may come from a transplant donor. The chain employs TRBV9 and TRBJ2-3, with a weak D call TRBD1 (5 bases). CDR3 in amino acids: CASSVSSGKRKDTQYF. CDR3 nucleotides: TGTGCCAGCAGCGTTTCTTCAGGGAAAAGAAAGGATACGCAGTATTTT.